This T cell receptor beta chain was obtained from a study of control samples from healthy donors and cancer patients. Turning to this clone: The junction and the germline gene differ at one end; a read error may be behind it.

Method: immunoSEQ multiplex PCR; TCRdb's copy keeps in-frame clones and lacks some. The table includes 150,000 or so clones, 90% to 95% detected once. CDR3 length: 13 amino acids. Germline-derived CDR1 and CDR2 are SGHDN and FVKESK. This clonotype originated in a middle-aged man in good health. The sequencing sample was made of blood. V usage is TRBV14 and J usage is TRBJ1-1, with TRBD1 as a possible D gene (6 bases). The CDR3 bases are TGTGCCAGCACCCAAGGGGGAAACACTGAAGCTTTCTTT. Protein product: CASTQGGNTEAFF.